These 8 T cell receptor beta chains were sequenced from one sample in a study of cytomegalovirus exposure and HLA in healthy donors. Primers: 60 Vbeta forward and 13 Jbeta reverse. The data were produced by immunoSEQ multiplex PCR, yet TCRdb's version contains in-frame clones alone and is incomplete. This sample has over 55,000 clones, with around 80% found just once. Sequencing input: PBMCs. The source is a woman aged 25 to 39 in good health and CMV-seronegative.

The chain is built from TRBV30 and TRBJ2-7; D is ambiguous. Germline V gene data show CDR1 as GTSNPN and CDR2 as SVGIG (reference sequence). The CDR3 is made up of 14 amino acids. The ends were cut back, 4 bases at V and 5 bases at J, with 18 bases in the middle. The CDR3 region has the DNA TGTGCCTGGAACCACGAGCCGCGGTTCCACGAGCAGTACTTC. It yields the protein CAWNHEPRFHEQYF.

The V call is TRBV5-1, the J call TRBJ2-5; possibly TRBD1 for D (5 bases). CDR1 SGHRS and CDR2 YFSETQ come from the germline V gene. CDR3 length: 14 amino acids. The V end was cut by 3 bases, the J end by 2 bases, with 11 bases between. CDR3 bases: TGCGCCAGCAGCTCGATAGACAGACAAGAGACCCAGTACTTC. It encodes CASSSIDRQETQYF.

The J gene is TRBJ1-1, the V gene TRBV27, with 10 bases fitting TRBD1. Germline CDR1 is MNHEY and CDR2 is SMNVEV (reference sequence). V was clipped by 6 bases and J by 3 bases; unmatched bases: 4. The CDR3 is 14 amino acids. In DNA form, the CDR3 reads TGTGCCAGCAGCCCGGGACAGGGGTACACTGAAGCTTTCTTT. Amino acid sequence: CASSPGQGYTEAFF.

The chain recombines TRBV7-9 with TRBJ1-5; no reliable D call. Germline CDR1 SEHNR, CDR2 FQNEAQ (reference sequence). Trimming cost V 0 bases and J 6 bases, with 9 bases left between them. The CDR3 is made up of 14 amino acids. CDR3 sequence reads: CASSLAGSGQPQHF. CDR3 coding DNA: TGTGCCAGCAGCTTAGCCGGGTCGGGTCAGCCCCAGCATTTT.

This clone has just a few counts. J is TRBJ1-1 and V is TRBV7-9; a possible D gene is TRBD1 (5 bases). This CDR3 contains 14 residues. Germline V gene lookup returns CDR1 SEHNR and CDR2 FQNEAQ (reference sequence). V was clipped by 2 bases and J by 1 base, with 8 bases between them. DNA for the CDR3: TGTGCCAGCAGCTTACAGGGCCGGAACACTGAAGCTTTCTTT. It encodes CASSLQGRNTEAFF. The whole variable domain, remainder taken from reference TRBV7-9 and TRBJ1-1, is DTGVSQNPRHKITKRGQNVTFRCDPISEHNRLYWYRQTLGQGPEFLTYFQNEAQLEKSRLLSDRFSAERPKGSFSTLEIQRTEQGDSAMYLCASSLQGRNTEAFFGQGTRLTVV.

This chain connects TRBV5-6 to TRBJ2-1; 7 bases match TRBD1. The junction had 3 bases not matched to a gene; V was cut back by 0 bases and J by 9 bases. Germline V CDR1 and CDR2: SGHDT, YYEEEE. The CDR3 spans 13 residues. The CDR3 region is CASSLGQGTEQFF. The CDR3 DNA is TGTGCCAGCAGCTTGGGACAGGGAACTGAGCAGTTCTTC.

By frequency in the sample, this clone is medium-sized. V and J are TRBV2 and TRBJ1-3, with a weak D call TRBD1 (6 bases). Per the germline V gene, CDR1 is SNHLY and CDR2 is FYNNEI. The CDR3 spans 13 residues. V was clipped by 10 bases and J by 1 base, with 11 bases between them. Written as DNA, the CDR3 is TGTGCCATCACAGGGCATTCTGGAAACACCATATATTTT. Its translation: CAITGHSGNTIYF.

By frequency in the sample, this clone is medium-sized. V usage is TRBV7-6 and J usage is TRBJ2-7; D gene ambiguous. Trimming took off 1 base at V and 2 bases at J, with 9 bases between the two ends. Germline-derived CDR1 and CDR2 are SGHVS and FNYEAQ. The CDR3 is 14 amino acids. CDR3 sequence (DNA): TGTGCCAGCAGCTTAGGGAGTTCTCCCTACGAGCAGTACTTC. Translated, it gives CASSLGSSPYEQYF.